One sample yielded the 9 T cell receptor beta chains listed below, sequenced in a study of response to subunit inactivated influenza vaccine. Using its own MiXCR run on the RT-PCR reads, TCRdb lists one record per CDR3 protein. The sample lists 540,000 or so distinct CDR3 sequences; 10% to 15% were seen once. This specimen was PBMCs from blood, taken roughly 47 days after vaccination. These receptors originate from a man over 45 who received an inactivated influenza vaccine.

The chain uses TRBV4-3 and TRBJ2-7, with TRBD2 matching over 10 bases. V trimming: 4 bases; J trimming: 2 bases; junction bases outside the gene matches: 14. The length of the CDR3 is 18 residues. Germline CDR1 LGHNA, CDR2 YSLEER. CDR3 loop: CASSRALAGATQTYEQYF. The CDR3 bases are TGCGCCAGCAGCCGGGCCCTAGCGGGGGCCACCCAAACCTACGAGCAGTACTTC.

This clonotype came up a few times. The chain is built from TRBV10-3 and TRBJ2-7; TRBD1 is a possible D gene (5 bases). CDR1 and CDR2 (germline): ENHRY, SYGVKD. The CDR3 is 14 amino acids. The germline V and J ends were trimmed by 3 bases and 0 bases, with 9 bases remaining between them. CDR3 nucleotide sequence: TGTGCCATCAGTGACTTTGACAGCTCCTACGAGCAGTACTTC. It translates to CAISDFDSSYEQYF.

The sample holds a few counts of this clonotype. The rearrangement uses TRBV7-2 and TRBJ2-4; a possible D gene is TRBD2 (7 bases). V lost 1 base, J lost 4 bases, and 14 bases lay in between. The CDR3 spans 16 residues. The germline gives CDR1 SGHTA, CDR2 FQGNSA. CDR3 nucleotides: TGTGCCAGCAGCTTAGTAGGGGGGGCCACTAAAAACATTCAGTACTTC. It encodes CASSLVGGATKNIQYF.

In DNA, the CDR3 is TGTGCCAGCGCCATCAGCGGGAAGTACGAGCAGTACTTC. Its protein product is CASAISGKYEQYF. V usage is TRBV12-3 or TRBV12-4 and J usage is TRBJ2-7; 7 nucleotides line up with TRBD2. This CDR3 has 13 amino acids. J was trimmed by 4 bases and V by 8 bases; bases with no gene match: 8.

The chain has TRBV11-2 and TRBJ1-1, with 10 bases that match TRBD1. The germline V gene has CDR1 SGHAT and CDR2 FQNNGV. Losses at the gene ends were 5 bases for V and 0 bases for J; bases not matched to a gene: 15. The CDR3 runs to 19 residues. DNA for the CDR3: TGTGCCAGCAGCGTGCGTATAATGACAGGGGGCGAGATGAACACTGAAGCTTTCTTT. It specifies CASSVRIMTGGEMNTEAFF.

This chain connects TRBV4-2 to TRBJ2-6; tentatively, D is TRBD1 (5 bases). Germline V gene sequence: CDR1 LGHNA, CDR2 YNFKEQ. Deletions cut 1 base from V and 3 bases from J, with 13 bases between. The CDR3 covers 17 residues. DNA of the CDR3: TGTGCCAGCAGCCAAGTGGACGGAGACAGTGGGGCCAACGTCCTGACTTTC. This encodes CASSQVDGDSGANVLTF.

This clonotype was counted a few times. The V call is TRBV9, the J call TRBJ2-1; no clear D. CDR3 length: 13 residues. Germline CDR1 reads SGDLS; CDR2 reads YYNGEE. V was clipped by 4 bases and J by 6 bases, with 11 bases between them. CDR3 residues: CASSSGPSNEQFF. As DNA, the CDR3 is TGTGCCAGCAGCTCAGGCCCTAGCAATGAGCAGTTCTTC.

The chain recombines TRBV27 with TRBJ2-3; tentatively, D is TRBD1 (5 bases). Trimming cost V 5 bases and J 4 bases, with 13 bases left between them. From germline, CDR1 is MNHEY and CDR2 SMNVEV (reference sequence). This CDR3 is 14 amino acids long. This CDR3 is CASSPWTLADTQYF. The CDR3, as DNA: TGTGCCAGCAGTCCCTGGACACTCGCAGATACGCAGTATTTT.

V and J are TRBV28 and TRBJ1-4, with TRBD1 as a possible D gene (5 bases). Trimming removed 4 bases at V and 4 bases at J, with 10 bases between. Germline V CDR1 and CDR2: MDHEN, SYDVKM. The length of the CDR3 is 14 residues. The CDR3 DNA reads TGTGCCAGCAGTTCCCCAGGGAGTAATGAAAAACTGTTTTTT. This codes for CASSSPGSNEKLFF. The variable domain in full, completed from reference TRBV28 and TRBJ1-4, reads DVKVTQSSRYLVKRTGEKVFLECVQDMDHENMFWYRQDPGLGLRLIYFSYDVKMKEKGDIPEGYSVSREKKERFSLILESASTNQTSMYLCASSSPGSNEKLFFGSGTQLSVL.